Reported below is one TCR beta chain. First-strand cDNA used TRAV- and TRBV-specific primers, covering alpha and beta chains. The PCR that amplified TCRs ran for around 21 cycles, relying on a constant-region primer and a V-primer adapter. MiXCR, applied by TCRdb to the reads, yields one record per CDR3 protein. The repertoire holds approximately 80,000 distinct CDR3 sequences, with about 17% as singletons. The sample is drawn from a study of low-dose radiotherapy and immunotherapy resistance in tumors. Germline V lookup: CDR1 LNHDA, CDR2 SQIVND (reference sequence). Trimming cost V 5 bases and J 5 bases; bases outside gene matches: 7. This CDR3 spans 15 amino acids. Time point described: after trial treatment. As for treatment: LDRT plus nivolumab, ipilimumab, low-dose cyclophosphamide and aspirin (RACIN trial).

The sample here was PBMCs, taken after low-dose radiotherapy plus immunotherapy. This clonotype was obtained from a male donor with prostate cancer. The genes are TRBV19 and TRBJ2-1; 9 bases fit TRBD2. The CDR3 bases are TGTGCCAGTAGTTTATTAGCGGGAGCCGACAATGAGCAGTTCTTC. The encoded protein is CASSLLAGADNEQFF.